The T cell receptor beta chain under discussion was sequenced for a study of T cell repertoires in cytomegalovirus infection. TCRdb re-called the reads through MiXCR, storing one row per CDR3 protein. The sample contains 300,000 to 400,000 distinct CDR3 sequences, 25% of which appear only once. The CDR3 consists of 13 residues. CDR1 and CDR2 (germline): SGHNT, YENEEA. With regard to this clonotype: Its antigen is not known. At one end, the junction sequence differs from germline, possibly due to a read error.

The chain couples TRBV11-3 to TRBJ1-2; maybe TRBD1 (5 bases). This sample comprised cultured PBMCs, obtained from culture after CMV antigen stimulation. This TCR was recovered from a human donor in good health (CMV status not recorded). Some clones in this sample may be carry-over from other donors' samples. CDR3: CASSPGGIYGYTF. CDR3 nucleotide sequence: TGTGCCAGCAGCCCCGGGGGGATATATGGCTATACCTTC.